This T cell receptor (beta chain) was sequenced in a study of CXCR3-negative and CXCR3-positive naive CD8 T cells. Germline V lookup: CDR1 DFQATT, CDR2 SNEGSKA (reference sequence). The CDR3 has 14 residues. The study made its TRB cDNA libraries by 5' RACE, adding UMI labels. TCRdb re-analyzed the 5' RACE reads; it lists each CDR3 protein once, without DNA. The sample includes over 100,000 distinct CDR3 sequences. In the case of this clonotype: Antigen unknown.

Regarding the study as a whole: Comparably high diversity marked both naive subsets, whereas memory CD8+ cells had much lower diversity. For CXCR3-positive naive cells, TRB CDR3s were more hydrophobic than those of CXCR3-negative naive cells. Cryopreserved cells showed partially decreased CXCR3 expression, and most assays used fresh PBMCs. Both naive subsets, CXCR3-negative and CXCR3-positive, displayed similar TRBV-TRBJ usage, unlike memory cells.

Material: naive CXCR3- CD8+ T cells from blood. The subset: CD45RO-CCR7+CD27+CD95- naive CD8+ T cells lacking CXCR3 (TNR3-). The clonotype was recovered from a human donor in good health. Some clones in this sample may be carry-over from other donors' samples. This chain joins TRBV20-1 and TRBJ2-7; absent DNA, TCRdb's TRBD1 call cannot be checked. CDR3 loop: CSARARDREYEQYF.